This T cell receptor (beta chain) came from a study of blood T cell repertoires in COVID-19. The overall study: PBMCs, B-cell-depleted T cells, or T cells provided the cDNA or gDNA that made up the material.

Original processing notes: Nucleated cell number was recorded as an estimate derived from reference gene primer amplification. The protocol was immunoSEQ multiplex PCR, while the TCRdb copy is restricted to in-frame clones and leaves out a portion. V, J and clone size were drawn from that table, and D and trimming were deduced from the DNA. The sample records tens of thousands of clones, 75% to 90% being singletons. The CDR3 runs to 11 residues. Germline values: CDR1 PRHDT, CDR2 FYEKMQ (reference sequence). The germline V and J ends were trimmed by 2 bases and 11 bases, with 9 bases remaining between them.

This receptor was obtained from a man aged 30 to 45 with active or convalescent COVID-19. The sample comprised peripheral blood. The rearrangement joins TRBV13 to TRBJ1-2; D uncertain. CDR3 amino acids: CASSLLLTYTF. The CDR3 DNA follows: TGTGCCAGCAGCTTACTCCTCACTTACACCTTC.